This TCR beta chain was identified during a study of OX40 agonist ivuxolimab in advanced cancers. TCRdb keeps only in-frame clones here, not all; method: immunoSEQ multiplex PCR. The table has about 61,000 clones, roughly 84% seen once. About this clone itself: The antigen remains undetermined.

Whole-study findings and limits: Within 6 weeks, CD4+ and CD8+ blood T cells expanded clonally at 0.1 to 3.0 mg/kg.

Germline V gene sequence: CDR1 SGHAT, CDR2 FQNNGV. J was trimmed by 9 bases and V by 0 bases; bases with no gene match: 4. The CDR3 totals 13 residues. The sample in question was CD4+ or CD8+ T cells sorted from blood, obtained in a trial of the OX40 agonist ivuxolimab. This chain connects TRBV11-2 to TRBJ2-7; 8 bases align to TRBD1. This receptor was taken from an adult with an advanced solid tumor such as melanoma, head and neck, liver or kidney cancer. The CDR3 DNA follows: TGTGCCAGCAGCTTAGATCAGGGGGCCGGGCAGTACTTC. It translates to CASSLDQGAGQYF.